This T cell receptor beta chain was identified during a study of CD8 T cells in Susac syndrome. RNA was extracted with the RNeasy kit, and a quantity of 0.5 to 1 ug was reverse transcribed using random hexamers. TCRdb reprocessed the immunoSEQ multiplex PCR reads with MiXCR, giving one entry per CDR3 protein. The data hold 50,000 to 65,000 distinct CDR3 sequences, with 90% to 95% observed a single time. CDR1 is LGHDT and CDR2 is YNNKEL in the germline V gene (reference sequence). V lost 4 bases and J lost 0; bases outside the gene matches: 5. The CDR3 totals 16 residues. The receptor's source is a human donor in good health. The sequencing input was CD8+ T cells from PBMCs. The chain is built from TRBV3-1 and TRBJ2-7, with 11 bases that match TRBD1. The DNA for the CDR3 is TGTGCCAGCAGCCCGGAGGGACAGGGGGTCTCCTACGAGCAGTACTTC. This encodes CASSPEGQGVSYEQYF.